Listed below are T cell receptor beta chains from one sample, sequenced in a study of CD8 T cells in Susac syndrome. TCRdb analysed the immunoSEQ multiplex PCR reads with MiXCR anew, one entry per CDR3 protein. The sample shows about 240,000 distinct CDR3 sequences, about 96% of them seen only once. Sequencing was performed on CD4+ T cells from PBMCs. All receptors come from a human donor with Susac syndrome. The CDR3 runs from the conserved cysteine through the conserved F or W. Fields, in order: J gene, CDR3 length, V gene, D gene, clone size, CDR3 protein, CDR3 DNA. D genes are given only for firm matches. Clone size, where shown, is once, few, many, or a class for clones that have expanded.

TRBJ1-5	15	TRBV9	-	-	CASSGRGGLNQPQHF	TGTGCCAGCAGCGGAAGGGGGGGGCTCAATCAGCCCCAGCATTTT
TRBJ2-4	14	TRBV28	-	once	CASSVGGVRNIQYF	TGTGCCAGCAGTGTAGGGGGGGTTCGCAACATTCAGTACTTC
TRBJ2-1	15	TRBV11-2	-	-	CASSPRAGVADEQFF	TGTGCCAGCAGCCCCCGGGCCGGTGTAGCCGATGAGCAGTTCTTC
TRBJ2-3	13	TRBV20-1	-	-	CSASTGVADTQYF	TGCAGTGCTAGCACGGGAGTAGCAGATACGCAGTATTTT
TRBJ2-5	17	TRBV7-3	TRBD2	-	CASSLVGSGRGQETQYF	TGTGCCAGCAGCTTAGTCGGGAGCGGGAGGGGCCAAGAGACCCAGTACTTC
TRBJ2-5	18	TRBV20-1	TRBD2	-	CSARVPGLAGGGQETQYF	TGCAGTGCTAGAGTTCCGGGACTAGCGGGAGGAGGCCAAGAGACCCAGTACTTC
TRBJ2-7	12	TRBV4-1	-	-	CASSQNGGEQYF	TGCGCCAGCAGCCAAAATGGTGGCGAGCAGTACTTC
TRBJ2-3	15	TRBV2	TRBD2	-	CASRQRAGGADTQYF	TGTGCCAGCAGGCAAAGGGCGGGAGGCGCAGATACGCAGTATTTT
TRBJ1-5	18	TRBV20-1	-	-	CSAREAGKRAGSNQPQHF	TGCAGTGCTAGAGAGGCAGGGAAGAGGGCCGGGAGCAATCAGCCCCAGCATTTT
TRBJ2-1	15	TRBV5-4	-	-	CASSQDPGVYNEQFF	TGTGCCAGCAGCCAGGACCCGGGGGTCTACAATGAGCAGTTCTTC
TRBJ1-2	14	TRBV9	TRBD1	-	CASSADRVYYGYTF	TGTGCCAGCAGCGCTGACAGGGTCTACTATGGCTACACCTTC
TRBJ2-1	16	TRBV7-3	TRBD2	-	CASSFLGAGVNNEQFF	TGTGCCAGCAGCTTCTTAGGAGCGGGAGTCAACAATGAGCAGTTCTTC
TRBJ2-1	14	TRBV15	-	-	CATSRDYGSGEQFF	TGTGCCACCAGCAGAGATTACGGGTCGGGTGAGCAGTTCTTC
TRBJ2-5	14	TRBV6-2/TRBV6-3	-	-	CASSYPLERETQYF	TGTGCCAGCAGTTACCCCCTAGAGAGGGAGACCCAGTACTTC
TRBJ2-7	14	TRBV3-1	-	-	CASSPSRRPYEQYF	TGTGCCAGCAGCCCTTCGAGACGGCCCTACGAGCAGTACTTC
TRBJ2-1	16	TRBV12-3/TRBV12-4	TRBD2	-	CASSPALAGGMHEQFF	TGTGCCAGCAGTCCCGCCCTAGCGGGAGGGATGCATGAGCAGTTCTTC
TRBJ2-7	13	TRBV29-1	-	-	CSVSQGIGYEQYF	TGCAGCGTTAGTCAGGGAATCGGGTACGAGCAGTACTTC
TRBJ2-3	12	TRBV20-1	-	few	CSARGAADTQYF	TGCAGTGCTAGGGGGGCGGCAGATACGCAGTATTTT
TRBJ2-5	13	TRBV12-3/TRBV12-4	-	-	CASSLRIGETQYF	TGTGCCAGCAGTCTGCGGATTGGAGAGACCCAGTACTTC
TRBJ2-1	11	TRBV4-1	-	-	CASSHGVKQFF	TGCGCCAGCAGCCATGGGGTTAAGCAGTTCTTC
TRBJ2-7	12	TRBV29-1	-	-	CSVRRDSYEQYF	TGCAGCGTAAGGAGAGATTCCTACGAGCAGTACTTC
TRBJ1-2	14	TRBV29-1	TRBD1	-	CSVDFSRTGDGYTF	TGCAGCGTTGATTTTTCCAGGACAGGCGACGGCTACACCTTC
TRBJ1-5	15	TRBV5-1	TRBD1	-	CASSLLGGGRQPQHF	TGCGCCAGCAGCTTGTTAGGGGGCGGTCGTCAGCCCCAGCATTTT
TRBJ2-7	12	TRBV28	TRBD1	few	CASSLPRGEQYF	TGTGCCAGCAGTTTGCCCAGGGGGGAGCAGTACTTC
TRBJ2-7	14	TRBV5-1	TRBD2	-	CASSPGLAGGEQYF	TGCGCCAGCAGCCCGGGACTAGCGGGTGGCGAGCAGTACTTC
TRBJ2-1	18	TRBV20-1	TRBD2	-	CSATAGLAEGSSYNEQFF	TGCAGTGCTACCGCTGGACTAGCGGAGGGGAGCTCCTACAATGAGCAGTTCTTC
TRBJ1-4	11	TRBV28	-	-	CASSSVRKLFF	TGTGCCAGCAGTTCAGTTAGAAAACTGTTTTTT
TRBJ2-2	18	TRBV13	TRBD2	-	CASSRTELAGKNTGELFF	TGTGCCAGCAGCCGAACGGAGCTAGCGGGCAAGAACACCGGGGAGCTGTTTTTT
TRBJ2-1	16	TRBV27	-	-	CASSLWGQQAVDEQFF	TGTGCCAGCAGTTTATGGGGACAACAGGCGGTCGATGAGCAGTTCTTC
TRBJ2-7	13	TRBV11-2	-	-	CASSLAPGYEQYF	TGTGCCAGCAGCTTAGCTCCGGGGTACGAGCAGTACTTC
TRBJ2-5	15	TRBV11-2	TRBD2	once	CASSSRGGRSETQYF	TGTGCCAGCAGCTCCCGAGGCGGGAGGAGCGAGACCCAGTACTTC
TRBJ1-2	12	TRBV30	-	-	CAWSPDRLGYTF	TGTGCCTGGAGCCCTGACAGGCTTGGCTACACCTTC
TRBJ2-7	15	TRBV7-9	TRBD2	-	CASSVTSGRFYEQYF	TGTGCCAGCAGCGTGACTAGCGGGAGGTTCTACGAGCAGTACTTC
TRBJ2-3	15	TRBV20-1	-	-	CSAPKGGSLTDTQYF	TGCAGTGCCCCCAAAGGGGGTAGTTTGACAGATACGCAGTATTTT
TRBJ2-1	11	TRBV3-1	-	-	CASSSHDEQFF	TGTGCCAGCAGTTCCCACGATGAGCAGTTCTTC
TRBJ1-5	16	TRBV20-1	-	-	CSARSQEWRSNQPQHF	TGCAGTGCTAGATCGCAGGAATGGAGGAGCAATCAGCCCCAGCATTTT
TRBJ1-2	12	TRBV30	TRBD1	-	CAWSGTVYGYTF	TGTGCCTGGAGCGGGACAGTCTATGGCTACACCTTC
TRBJ2-7	17	TRBV7-9	TRBD1	-	CASSSGTGVFLTDEQYF	TGTGCCAGCAGCTCCGGGACAGGGGTTTTTCTGACTGACGAGCAGTACTTC
TRBJ2-1	16	TRBV7-9	-	once	CASSLTTRWSYNEQFF	TGTGCCAGCAGCTTGACGACTAGGTGGTCCTACAATGAGCAGTTCTTC
TRBJ2-5	13	TRBV20-1	-	-	CSASGLSQETQYF	TGCAGTGCTAGCGGACTGTCCCAAGAGACCCAGTACTTC
TRBJ1-5	15	TRBV12-3/TRBV12-4	TRBD1	-	CASSPWTGGVQPQHF	TGTGCCAGCAGTCCGTGGACAGGAGGAGTTCAGCCCCAGCATTTT
TRBJ1-2	13	TRBV29-1	-	once	CSVARRISYGYTF	TGCAGCGTTGCACGACGGATCTCCTATGGCTACACCTTC
TRBJ2-2	12	TRBV7-9	-	-	CASSWTTGELFF	TGTGCCAGCAGCTGGACTACCGGGGAGCTGTTTTTT
TRBJ2-2	15	TRBV7-8	TRBD2	-	CASSFETSGVGELFF	TGTGCCAGCAGCTTCGAGACTAGCGGTGTCGGGGAGCTGTTTTTT
TRBJ2-7	17	TRBV4-1	TRBD1	-	CASSPRSWDRSSYEQYF	TGCGCCAGCAGCCCACGAAGCTGGGACAGGAGCTCCTACGAGCAGTACTTC
TRBJ1-1	11	TRBV2	-	once	CASSEYREAFF	TGTGCCAGCAGTGAATACCGTGAAGCTTTCTTT
TRBJ2-7	13	TRBV5-1	TRBD2	-	CASSLELAGGQYF	TGCGCCAGCAGCTTGGAACTAGCGGGAGGGCAGTACTTC
TRBJ1-2	12	TRBV7-9	TRBD1	-	CASSFPGGGYTF	TGTGCCAGCAGCTTTCCAGGGGGCGGCTACACCTTC
TRBJ2-4	17	TRBV7-8	-	-	CASSLEWTAKNKNIQYF	TGTGCCAGCAGCTTAGAGTGGACAGCCAAAAACAAAAACATTCAGTACTTC
TRBJ1-4	13	TRBV29-1	-	-	CSVSGRGDEKLFF	TGCAGCGTTTCAGGGAGGGGTGATGAAAAACTGTTTTTT
TRBJ2-5	14	TRBV7-8	-	-	CASSQGGLRETQYF	TGTGCCAGCAGCCAGGGGGGGCTTAGAGAGACCCAGTACTTC
TRBJ1-1	13	TRBV29-1	TRBD1	-	CSVRSQGWTEAFF	TGCAGCGTCCGTTCACAGGGGTGGACTGAAGCTTTCTTT
TRBJ2-3	15	TRBV20-1	TRBD2	-	CSARTSGSNTDTQYF	TGCAGTGCGCGGACTAGCGGGAGCAACACAGATACGCAGTATTTT
TRBJ2-7	14	TRBV20-1	TRBD2	-	CSAEARTSGYEQYF	TGCAGTGCGGAGGCGAGGACTAGCGGGTACGAGCAGTACTTC
TRBJ1-1	14	TRBV28	TRBD1	-	CASSLSDRGTEAFF	TGTGCCAGCAGTTTGTCCGACAGGGGAACTGAAGCTTTCTTT
TRBJ2-2	11	TRBV29-1	-	-	CSVAWVGELFF	TGCAGCGTTGCCTGGGTCGGGGAGCTGTTTTTT
TRBJ2-5	16	TRBV12-3/TRBV12-4	-	-	CASSKQGLGIEETQYF	TGTGCCAGCAGCAAACAGGGACTTGGGATAGAAGAGACCCAGTACTTC
TRBJ1-2	14	TRBV15	-	once	CATSSITPRKGYTF	TGTGCCACCAGCAGCATCACACCGAGGAAGGGCTACACCTTC
TRBJ1-1	16	TRBV14	-	-	CASSPLQVLGYTEAFF	TGTGCCAGCAGCCCCCTTCAGGTCCTCGGATACACTGAAGCTTTCTTT
TRBJ2-7	13	TRBV2	TRBD2	-	CASRGTSGGPEYF	TGTGCCAGCAGAGGGACTAGCGGAGGCCCAGAGTACTTC